The T cell receptor (beta chain) under discussion was sequenced for a study of blood T cell repertoires in COVID-19. Study-level information: Samples taken during acute and convalescent COVID-19 were collected in the United States, Italy and Spain. T cells, B-cell-depleted T cells, or PBMCs provided the cDNA or gDNA that served as material.

Original methodology: Amplification of reference gene primers provided the estimated nucleated cell counts. Here immunoSEQ multiplex PCR was the method, and the copy in TCRdb shows in-frame clones only, minus some. The V and J calls and clone size were taken over from that table, and D and trimming were inferred from the DNA. Here the sample spans approximately 200,000 clones, around 85% being singletons. The sequence was collected from a woman aged 45-60 years with acute or convalescent COVID-19. Specimen: peripheral blood.

The CDR3 protein is CASSYREGDTQYF. CDR3 nucleotides: TGTGCCAGCAGTTATCGAGAGGGAGATACGCAGTATTTT. This chain connects TRBV6-5 to TRBJ2-3, with D possibly TRBD2 on 5 matching bases. CDR1 is MNHEY, CDR2 SVGAGI, per germline. The CDR3 loop spans 13 amino acids. V was clipped by 3 bases and J by 5 bases, with 9 bases between them.